The 2 T cell receptor beta chains in this list originate from one sample, sequenced in a study of blood T cell repertoires in COVID-19. Assay used: immunoSEQ multiplex PCR; TCRdb lists only in-frame clones, some missing. Of tens of thousands of clones in the sample, approximately 91% were seen once. The sample was peripheral blood. The receptors come from a human donor with active COVID-19. The donor label of this sample is uncertain.

This chain uses TRBV19 with TRBJ1-1; D is unresolved. Germline CDR1 and CDR2: LNHDA and SQIVND (reference sequence). This CDR3 spans 13 amino acids. Trimming left V 1 base short and J 2 bases short, with 5 bases between. Here the CDR3 reads CASSIATNTEAFF. CDR3 DNA sequence: TGTGCCAGTAGTATAGCCACTAACACTGAAGCTTTCTTT.

The gene calls are TRBV25-1 and TRBJ2-6, with a weak D call TRBD1 (7 bases). There are 17 residues in the CDR3. V was trimmed by 4 bases and J by 0 bases, leaving 13 bases between them. Germline CDR1 MGHDK, CDR2 SYGVNS. CDR3 in amino acids: CASSGRGTDSGANVLTF. The CDR3 DNA reads as TGTGCCAGCAGTGGGCGCGGGACAGACTCTGGGGCCAACGTCCTGACTTTC.